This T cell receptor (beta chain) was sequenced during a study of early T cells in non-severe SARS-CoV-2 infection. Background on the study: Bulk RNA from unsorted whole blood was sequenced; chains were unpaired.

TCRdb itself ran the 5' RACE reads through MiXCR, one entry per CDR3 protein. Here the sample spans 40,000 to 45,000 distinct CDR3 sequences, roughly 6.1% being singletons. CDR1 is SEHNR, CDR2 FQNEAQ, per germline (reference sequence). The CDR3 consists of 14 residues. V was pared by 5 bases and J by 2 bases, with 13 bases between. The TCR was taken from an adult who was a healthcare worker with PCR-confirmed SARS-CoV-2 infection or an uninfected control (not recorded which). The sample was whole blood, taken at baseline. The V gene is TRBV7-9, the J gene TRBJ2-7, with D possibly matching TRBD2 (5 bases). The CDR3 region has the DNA TGTGCCAGCAGCCCGCGGGTCAATCCCTACGAGCAGTACTTC. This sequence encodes CASSPRVNPYEQYF.